This TCR beta chain is from a study of blood T cell repertoires in COVID-19. This table comes from immunoSEQ multiplex PCR, and its TCRdb copy is limited to in-frame clones, with some not included. The table shows around 250,000 clones, with roughly 84% occurring only once. This TCR came from a woman aged 35 to 49 who had recovered from COVID-19. Sample: peripheral blood.

CDR3 loop: CASSPGLSSTDTQYF. Here the CDR3 DNA reads TGTGCCAGCAGCCCCGGACTCTCTAGCACAGATACGCAGTATTTT. V gene TRBV7-2 combines with J gene TRBJ2-3, with a tentative D call TRBD2 (5 bases). Germline V gives CDR1 SGHTA, CDR2 FQGNSA. V shed 5 bases and J shed 0 bases, with 12 bases lying between them. The CDR3 is made up of 15 amino acids. Full variable domain (missing parts from reference TRBV7-2 and TRBJ2-3): GAGVSQSPSNKVTEKGKDVELRCDPISGHTALYWYRQSLGQGLEFLIYFQGNSAPDKSGLPSDRFSAERTGGSVSTLTIQRTQQEDSAVYLCASSPGLSSTDTQYFGPGTRLTVL.